Listed below are T cell receptor beta chains from one sample, sequenced in a study of shared clonotypes between healthy human individuals. TCRdb's copy holds only in-frame clones and misses some; the assay was immunoSEQ multiplex PCR. Among about 180,000 clones listed, over 85% were seen once. The sample consisted of naive CD4+ T cells sorted from blood. The receptors were gathered from a woman aged 25 to 39 in good health. Both conserved end residues are part of each CDR3. The D gene is left open where the match is weak. Clone size is given for some rows only: seen once, a few or many times, or a class if the clone is expanded.

TRBJ2-1,TRBD2,TRBV7-2,NA,TGTGCCAGCAGCCCAGAGAGGGGAGGGGAGCAGTTCTTC,CASSPERGGEQFF
TRBJ1-6,TRBD1,TRBV6-6,NA,TGTGCCAGCAGGACAGGGGATAGTTCACCCCTCCACTTT,CASRTGDSSPLHF
TRBJ2-7,NA,TRBV6-5,NA,TGTGCCAGCAAACCCCGACGGGGAAGCTCCTACGAGCAGTACTTC,CASKPRRGSSYEQYF
TRBJ1-2,NA,TRBV30,NA,TGTGCCTGGATCGGAGGGTGGCAGGGCCCAACGAGAGAAAACTATGGCTACACCTTC,CAWIGGWQGPTRENYGYTF
TRBJ2-7,NA,TRBV6-6,NA,TGTGCCAGCAGCCACCCGACAGGAGCCTACGAGCAGTACTTC,CASSHPTGAYEQYF
TRBJ2-7,TRBD2,TRBV18,NA,TGTGCCAGCTCACCACTGGGACTAGCGGGAGGCCTGGCCTACGAGCAGTACTTC,CASSPLGLAGGLAYEQYF
TRBJ1-4,NA,TRBV6-5,NA,TGTGCCAGCACTGCCACTACAGGGCCTAATGAAAAACTGTTTTTT,CASTATTGPNEKLFF
TRBJ2-7,NA,TRBV28,NA,TGTGCCAGCAGCACAGGGGGGGGGTCGTGGGAGCAGTACTTC,CASSTGGGSWEQYF
TRBJ1-5,NA,TRBV4-1,few,TGCGCCAGCAGCCAAGTATCCTCCCCCGGAAAAGGCAATCAGCCCCAGCATTTT,CASSQVSSPGKGNQPQHF
TRBJ2-3,TRBD2,TRBV19,NA,TGTGCCAGTAGTCCCGCGGGAGTAGATACGCAGTATTTT,CASSPAGVDTQYF
TRBJ1-5,NA,TRBV28,NA,TGTGCCAGCAGAGTTGGAGGGCCCGGCAATCAGCCCCAGCATTTT,CASRVGGPGNQPQHF
TRBJ1-3,NA,TRBV9,NA,TGTGCCAGCAGCCCCTGGGGCAGATCGGACACCATATATTTT,CASSPWGRSDTIYF
TRBJ1-1,NA,TRBV5-4,NA,TGTGCCAGCAGCTCATATCGTGGAGGACACACTGAAGCTTTCTTT,CASSSYRGGHTEAFF
TRBJ2-7,TRBD2,TRBV4-2,NA,TGTGCCAGCAGCCACTCTAGCGGGAGGGCGTACGAGCAGTACTTC,CASSHSSGRAYEQYF
TRBJ2-5,TRBD2,TRBV25-1,NA,TGTGCCAGCAGTGAAATGTCCGGACTAGCGGGAGCTACCCAGTACTTC,CASSEMSGLAGATQYF
TRBJ2-7,NA,TRBV6-1,NA,TGTGCCAGCAGTGAGACGGGAAAACAGACCTACGAGCAGTACTTC,CASSETGKQTYEQYF
TRBJ1-2,TRBD1,TRBV5-6,NA,TGTGCCAGCAGCTTTATTTCCGGGACAGGGGGCGGCTACACCTTC,CASSFISGTGGGYTF
TRBJ2-1,TRBD2,TRBV7-7,NA,TGTGCCAGCAGCGCCGGACCGGGACTAGCTCTCAATGAGCAGTTCTTC,CASSAGPGLALNEQFF
TRBJ2-7,NA,TRBV27,NA,TGTGCCAGCAGCTCCGGATCCTACGAGCAGTACTTC,CASSSGSYEQYF
TRBJ2-5,TRBD1,TRBV19,NA,TGTGCCAGTAGTATTGCGCAGGGGGAGGAGACCCAGTACTTC,CASSIAQGEETQYF
TRBJ2-2,NA,TRBV27,NA,TGTGCCAGCAGTAATCACAGGGTCAACACCGGGGAGCTGTTTTTT,CASSNHRVNTGELFF
TRBJ2-2,NA,TRBV28,NA,TGTGCCAGCAGACGGGGGGCTTCCACCGGGGAGCTGTTTTTT,CASRRGASTGELFF
TRBJ2-5,NA,TRBV7-6,once,TGTGCCAGCACCATAACTGGGGTGGAGCAGTACTTC,CASTITGVEQYF
TRBJ2-3,NA,TRBV6-1,NA,TGTGCCAGCAGTGAAGCTTCGAGCAGGGGCACAGATACGCAGTATTTT,CASSEASSRGTDTQYF
TRBJ2-3,NA,TRBV5-1,NA,TGCGCCAGCAAGAGGGGCACAGATACGCAGTATTTT,CASKRGTDTQYF
TRBJ1-2,TRBD1,TRBV28,NA,TGTGCCAGCTTGGACAGGGCGCTAAGTGGCTACACCTTC,CASLDRALSGYTF
TRBJ1-3,NA,TRBV7-9,NA,TGTGCCAGCAGCTTAGAGTGGGGGCCGAACACCATATATTTT,CASSLEWGPNTIYF
TRBJ2-7,TRBD1,TRBV2,NA,TGTGCCAGCAGGCCGGACAGGTGGGCTTACGAGCAGTACTTC,CASRPDRWAYEQYF
TRBJ2-3,TRBD1,TRBV28,NA,TGTGCCATCAGGACAGGGGGGGCAGATACGCAGTATTTT,CAIRTGGADTQYF
TRBJ1-1,NA,TRBV5-4,once,TGTGCCAGCAGTCCCCCGGACAGGAACACTGAAGCTTTCTTT,CASSPPDRNTEAFF
TRBJ2-1,NA,TRBV11-3,once,TGTGCCAGCAGCTTAGAGGGGACTCTCATTCCCAATGAGCAGTTCTTC,CASSLEGTLIPNEQFF
TRBJ2-3,NA,TRBV25-1,NA,TGTGCCAGCAGTGAAGGGGCAGGGACAGATACGCAGTATTTT,CASSEGAGTDTQYF
TRBJ1-2,NA,TRBV28,NA,TGTGCCAGCAGTTTATTAACCCATGCAGCTTTCTACACCTTC,CASSLLTHAAFYTF
TRBJ2-7,NA,TRBV18,once,TGTGCCAGCTCACCAGGAGCCGGGACGGCGGCCTACGAGCAGTACTTC,CASSPGAGTAAYEQYF
TRBJ1-1,TRBD1,TRBV15,NA,TGTGCCACCAGCAGAGATGTCTTTCGTACAGGGGCCATGAACACTGAAGCTTTCTTT,CATSRDVFRTGAMNTEAFF
TRBJ1-5,NA,TRBV5-8,NA,TGTGCCAGCAGCCAACAGTTCGATCCCCAGCATTTT,CASSQQFDPQHF
TRBJ2-7,NA,TRBV28,NA,TGTGCCGCCTCCAATGGGGGGGCCGACGAGCAGTACTTC,CAASNGGADEQYF
TRBJ1-5,NA,TRBV19,NA,TGTGCCAGTAGTATACGGGGTCACAATCAGCCCCAGCATTTT,CASSIRGHNQPQHF
TRBJ1-1,NA,TRBV27,NA,TGTGCCAGCAGTTTTGGACCCCTAAGGACAGCCATGAACACTGAAGCTTTCTTT,CASSFGPLRTAMNTEAFF
TRBJ1-4,TRBD1,TRBV7-2,NA,TGTGCCAGCAGCTTAGACAGGGGCCATGAAAAACTGTTTTTT,CASSLDRGHEKLFF
TRBJ1-1,NA,TRBV5-1,NA,TGCGCCAGCACCGCGGGGCTCGACACTGAAGCTTTCTTT,CASTAGLDTEAFF
TRBJ2-1,TRBD1,TRBV28,once,TGTGCCAGCAGTTTATATACAGGGGATAATGAGCAGTTCTTC,CASSLYTGDNEQFF
TRBJ2-7,NA,TRBV5-4,NA,TGTGCCAGCAGCTTGGAGGGGAGGTACGAGCAGTACTTC,CASSLEGRYEQYF
TRBJ2-7,NA,TRBV11-3,NA,TGTGCCAGCAGCTTAGGAGGCAAAGCCTACGAGCAGTACTTC,CASSLGGKAYEQYF
TRBJ1-4,NA,TRBV2,NA,TGTGCCAGCAGTGACGAGACATCAACTAATGAAAAACTGTTTTTT,CASSDETSTNEKLFF
TRBJ1-5,TRBD1,TRBV2,NA,TGTGCCAGCAGTGAAGAAGGGGGCGGTTATCAGCCCCAGCATTTT,CASSEEGGGYQPQHF
TRBJ2-7,TRBD2,TRBV5-6,NA,TGTGCCAGCAGGGGGTTCGGGAGGACTAGTGGGTCCTACGAGCAGTACTTC,CASRGFGRTSGSYEQYF
TRBJ2-1,NA,TRBV19,NA,TGTGCCAGTAGGACATATAGCGGAGGGTCCCACGGTGAGCAGTTCTTC,CASRTYSGGSHGEQFF
TRBJ1-2,TRBD1,TRBV2,NA,TGTGCCAGCAAGAAGGGGGCGATTGACTATGGCTACACCTTC,CASKKGAIDYGYTF
TRBJ2-7,NA,TRBV19,NA,TGTGCCAGTAGTATAGTGGGGACGGGCTCCTACGAGCAGTACTTC,CASSIVGTGSYEQYF
TRBJ2-4,NA,TRBV6-5,NA,TGTGCCAGCAGTTACGCCTGGAGAACCAAAAACATTCAGTACTTC,CASSYAWRTKNIQYF
TRBJ2-1,NA,TRBV29-1,NA,TGCAGCGTTGATCGGGACAACCTAGGGCCGGTCTTC,CSVDRDNLGPVF
TRBJ2-7,TRBD1,TRBV5-1,NA,TGCGCCAGCAGCGAAGGACAGGCACGCTACGAGCAGTACTTC,CASSEGQARYEQYF
TRBJ1-2,TRBD1,TRBV6-1,NA,TGTGCCAGCAGTGCTAGACAGGGGCCTACCTATGGCTACACCTTC,CASSARQGPTYGYTF
TRBJ2-5,NA,TRBV6-5,NA,TGTGCCAGCAGGACTACAGGGTGGGGAGAGACCCAGTACTTC,CASRTTGWGETQYF
TRBJ1-5,NA,TRBV5-6,NA,TGTGCCAGCAGCTTCCCCAATCAGCCCCAGCATTTT,CASSFPNQPQHF
TRBJ1-2,NA,TRBV5-1,NA,TGCGCCAGCAGCTTGGGGGGGAACGGTGGCTACACCTTC,CASSLGGNGGYTF
TRBJ1-2,TRBD1,TRBV28,NA,TGTGCCAGCAGTTTACACGGACAGGGAGGTGGCTACACCTTC,CASSLHGQGGGYTF
TRBJ2-7,TRBD2,TRBV27,NA,TGTGCCAGCAGTTTCGGCGGGAGGCCCGTCGAGCAGTACTTC,CASSFGGRPVEQYF